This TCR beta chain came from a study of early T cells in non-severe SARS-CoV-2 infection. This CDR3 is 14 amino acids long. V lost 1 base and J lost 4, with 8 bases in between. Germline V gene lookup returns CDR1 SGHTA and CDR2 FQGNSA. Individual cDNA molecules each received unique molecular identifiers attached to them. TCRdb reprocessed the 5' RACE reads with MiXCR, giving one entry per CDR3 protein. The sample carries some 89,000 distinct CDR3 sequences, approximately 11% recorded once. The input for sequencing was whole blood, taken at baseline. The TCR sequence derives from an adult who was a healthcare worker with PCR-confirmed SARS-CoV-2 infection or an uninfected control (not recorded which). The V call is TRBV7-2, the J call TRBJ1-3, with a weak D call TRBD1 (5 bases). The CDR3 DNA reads TGTGCCAGCAGCTTAGGGGGGAGAGGAAACACCATATATTTT. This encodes CASSLGGRGNTIYF.